Sequencing of this TCR beta chain was carried out in a study of blood T cell repertoires in COVID-19. Profiled with immunoSEQ multiplex PCR; TCRdb holds only in-frame clones, not every one. The table has 150,000 to 200,000 clones, 75% to 90% seen once. Participants' reported clinical history set cohort assignment. V shed 0 bases and J shed 0 bases, with 13 bases lying between them. CDR1 is SGHDT and CDR2 is YYEEEE in the germline V gene. This CDR3 contains 16 residues. Sequencing was carried out using PBMCs or T cells enriched from blood (not recorded which). This receptor was identified in a woman aged 40 to 55 with acute COVID-19. V and J are TRBV5-6 and TRBJ2-7, with D tentatively TRBD1 (6 bases). CDR3 DNA sequence: TGTGCCAGCAGCTTGGGTGGGCAGGGGAGCTCCTACGAGCAGTACTTC. Amino acids: CASSLGGQGSSYEQYF.